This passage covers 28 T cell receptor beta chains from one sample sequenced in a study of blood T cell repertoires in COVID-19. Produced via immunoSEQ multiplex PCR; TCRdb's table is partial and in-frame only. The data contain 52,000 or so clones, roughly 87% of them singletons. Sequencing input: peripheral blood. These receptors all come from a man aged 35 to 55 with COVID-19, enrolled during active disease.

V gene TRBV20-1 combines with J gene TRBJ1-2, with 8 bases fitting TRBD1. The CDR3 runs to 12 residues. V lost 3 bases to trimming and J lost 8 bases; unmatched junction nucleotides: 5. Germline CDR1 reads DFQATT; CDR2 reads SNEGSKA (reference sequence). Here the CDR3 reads CSASRQGWGYTF. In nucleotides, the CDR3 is TGCAGTGCTAGTAGACAGGGGTGGGGCTACACCTTC.

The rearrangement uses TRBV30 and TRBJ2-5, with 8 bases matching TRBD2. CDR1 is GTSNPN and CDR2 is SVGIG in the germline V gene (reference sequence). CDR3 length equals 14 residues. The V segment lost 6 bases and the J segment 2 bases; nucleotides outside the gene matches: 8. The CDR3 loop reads CACRSGGKQETQYF. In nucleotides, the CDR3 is TGTGCCTGTAGGAGCGGGGGAAAACAAGAGACCCAGTACTTC. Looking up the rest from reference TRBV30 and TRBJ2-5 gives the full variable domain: SQTIHQWPATLVQPVGSPLSLECTVEGTSNPNLYWYRQAAGRGLQLLFYSVGIGQISSEVPQNLSASRPQDRQFILSSKKLLLSDSGFYLCACRSGGKQETQYFGPGTRLLVL.

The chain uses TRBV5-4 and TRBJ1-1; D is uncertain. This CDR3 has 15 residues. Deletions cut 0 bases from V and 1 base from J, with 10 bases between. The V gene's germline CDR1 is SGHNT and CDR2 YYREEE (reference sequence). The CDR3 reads CASSLDPGTNTEAFF. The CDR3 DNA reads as TGTGCCAGCAGCTTGGATCCAGGCACGAACACTGAAGCTTTCTTT.

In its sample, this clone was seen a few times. CDR3 nucleotides: TGTGCCAGCAGCCAAGAGGGGAGGACAGGCCACAATGAGCAGTTCTTC. Translated: CASSQEGRTGHNEQFF. The rearrangement joins TRBV3-1 (or the pseudogene TRBV3-2) to TRBJ2-1, with D maybe TRBD1 (7 bases). CDR1 and CDR2 (germline): LGHDT, YNNKEL (reference sequence). The CDR3 runs to 16 residues. The germline V and J ends were trimmed by 0 bases and 5 bases, with 14 bases remaining between them.

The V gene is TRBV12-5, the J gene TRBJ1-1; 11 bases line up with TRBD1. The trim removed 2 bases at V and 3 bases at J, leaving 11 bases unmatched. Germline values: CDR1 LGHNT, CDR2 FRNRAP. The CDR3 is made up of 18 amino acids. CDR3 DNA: TGTGCTAGTGGTTTGCCCCTACCGGGACAGGGGGTAGACACTGAAGCTTTCTTT. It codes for CASGLPLPGQGVDTEAFF.

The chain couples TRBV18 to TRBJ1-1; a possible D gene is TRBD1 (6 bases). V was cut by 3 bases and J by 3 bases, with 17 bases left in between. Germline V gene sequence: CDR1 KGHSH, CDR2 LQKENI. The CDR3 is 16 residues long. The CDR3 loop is CASSPPTGRVDTEAFF. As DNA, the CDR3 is TGTGCCAGCTCACCTCCGACAGGAAGGGTAGACACTGAAGCTTTCTTT.

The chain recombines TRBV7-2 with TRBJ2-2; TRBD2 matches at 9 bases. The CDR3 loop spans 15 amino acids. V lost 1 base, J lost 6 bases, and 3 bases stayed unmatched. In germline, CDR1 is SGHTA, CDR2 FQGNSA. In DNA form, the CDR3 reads TGTGCCAGCAGCTTAGTAGCGGGGGAGTCCGGGGAGCTGTTTTTT. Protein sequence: CASSLVAGESGELFF.

CDR3 amino acids: CSVEDSDRISYTF. The CDR3 DNA is TGCAGCGTTGAAGATTCCGACAGAATTAGCTACACCTTC. The chain has TRBV29-1 and TRBJ1-2, with a possible D match to TRBD1 (5 bases). CDR3 length: 13 amino acids. V was shortened by 0 bases and J by 9 bases, with 14 bases between the two germline ends. The germline V gene has CDR1 SQVTM and CDR2 ANQGSEA. Full variable domain (missing parts from reference TRBV29-1 and TRBJ1-2): SAVISQKPSRDICQRGTSLTIQCQVDSQVTMMFWYRQQPGQSLTLIATANQGSEATYESGFVIDKFPISRPNLTFSTLTVSNMSPEDSSIYLCSVEDSDRISYTFGSGTRLTVV.

CDR3 protein: CAWTTDSNYGYTF. CDR3 DNA: TGTGCCTGGACGACAGACAGTAACTATGGCTACACCTTC. The V call is TRBV30, the J call TRBJ1-2; D possibly corresponds to TRBD1 (5 bases). The V end lost 4 bases, the J end lost 1 base, and 10 bases lay between the germline ends. CDR1 and CDR2 (germline): GTSNPN, SVGIG (reference sequence). The CDR3 has 13 amino acids.

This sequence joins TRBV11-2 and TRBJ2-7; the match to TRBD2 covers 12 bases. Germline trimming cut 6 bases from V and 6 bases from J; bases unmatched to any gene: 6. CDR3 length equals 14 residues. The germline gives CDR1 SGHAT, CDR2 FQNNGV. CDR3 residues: CASRASGRGGEQYF. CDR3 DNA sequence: TGTGCCAGCAGAGCTAGCGGGAGGGGAGGCGAGCAGTACTTC.

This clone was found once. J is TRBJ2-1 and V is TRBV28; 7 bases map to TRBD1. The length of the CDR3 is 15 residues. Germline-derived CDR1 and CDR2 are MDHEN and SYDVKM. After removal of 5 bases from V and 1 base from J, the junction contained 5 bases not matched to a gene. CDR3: CASSRDSGSYNEQFF. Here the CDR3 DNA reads TGTGCCAGCAGTCGGGACAGCGGATCCTACAATGAGCAGTTCTTC.

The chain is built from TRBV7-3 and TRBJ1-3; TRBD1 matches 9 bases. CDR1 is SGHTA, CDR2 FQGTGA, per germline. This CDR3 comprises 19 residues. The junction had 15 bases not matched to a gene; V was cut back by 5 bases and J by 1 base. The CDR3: CASSIFIGQGFMSGNTIYF. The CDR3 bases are TGTGCCAGCAGCATATTTATTGGACAGGGGTTCATGTCTGGAAACACCATATATTTT.

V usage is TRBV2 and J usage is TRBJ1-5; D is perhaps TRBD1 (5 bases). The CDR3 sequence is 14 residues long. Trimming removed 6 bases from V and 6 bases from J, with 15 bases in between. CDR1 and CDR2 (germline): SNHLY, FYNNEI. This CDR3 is CASRVEGRGQPQHF. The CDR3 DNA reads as TGTGCCAGCAGAGTGGAGGGGCGAGGTCAGCCCCAGCATTTT.

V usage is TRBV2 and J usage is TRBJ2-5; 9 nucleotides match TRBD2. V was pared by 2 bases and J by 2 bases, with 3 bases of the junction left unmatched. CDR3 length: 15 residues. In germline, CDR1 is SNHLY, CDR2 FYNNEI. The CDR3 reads CASSENAGGQETQYF. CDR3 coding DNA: TGTGCCAGCAGTGAAAACGCGGGGGGGCAAGAGACCCAGTACTTC.

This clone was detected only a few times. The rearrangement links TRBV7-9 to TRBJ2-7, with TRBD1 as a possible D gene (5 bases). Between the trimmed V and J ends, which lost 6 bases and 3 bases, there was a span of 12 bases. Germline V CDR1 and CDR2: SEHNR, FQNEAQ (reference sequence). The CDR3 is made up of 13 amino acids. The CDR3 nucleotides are TGTGCCAGCAGTTCCGCAGGGCTCTACGAGCAGTACTTC. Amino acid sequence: CASSSAGLYEQYF. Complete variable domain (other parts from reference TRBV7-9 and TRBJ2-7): DTGVSQNPRHKITKRGQNVTFRCDPISEHNRLYWYRQTLGQGPEFLTYFQNEAQLEKSRLLSDRFSAERPKGSFSTLEIQRTEQGDSAMYLCASSSAGLYEQYFGPGTRLTVT.

CDR3 amino acids: CASSKQGLEGAQYF. Written as DNA, the CDR3 is TGTGCCAGCAGCAAGCAGGGACTAGAGGGTGCGCAGTATTTT. The chain combines TRBV5-4 with TRBJ2-3; 8 nucleotides align to TRBD2. The V segment lost 4 bases and the J segment 10 bases; nucleotides outside the gene matches: 11. The CDR3 contains 14 residues. Germline loops: CDR1 SGHNT, CDR2 YYREEE (reference sequence).

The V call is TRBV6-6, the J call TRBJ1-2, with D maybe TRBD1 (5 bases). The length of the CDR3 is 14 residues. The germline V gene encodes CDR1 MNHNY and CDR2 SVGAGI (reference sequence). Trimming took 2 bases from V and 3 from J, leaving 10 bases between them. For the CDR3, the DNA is TGTGCCAGCAGTTACATCAAGACAGACTATGGCTACACCTTC. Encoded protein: CASSYIKTDYGYTF.

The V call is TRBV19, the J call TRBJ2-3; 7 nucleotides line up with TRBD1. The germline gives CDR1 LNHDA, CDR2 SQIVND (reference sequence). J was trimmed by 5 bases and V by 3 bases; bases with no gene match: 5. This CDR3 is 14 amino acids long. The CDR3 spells CASSMTGWEDTQYF. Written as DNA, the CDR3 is TGTGCCAGTAGTATGACAGGGTGGGAAGATACGCAGTATTTT.

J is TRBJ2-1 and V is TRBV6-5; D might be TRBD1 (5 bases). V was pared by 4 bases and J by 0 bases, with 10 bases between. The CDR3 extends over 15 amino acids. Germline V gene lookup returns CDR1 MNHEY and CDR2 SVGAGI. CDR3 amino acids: CASSSPDSSYNEQFF. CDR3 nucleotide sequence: TGTGCCAGCAGTTCCCCAGACAGCTCCTACAATGAGCAGTTCTTC.

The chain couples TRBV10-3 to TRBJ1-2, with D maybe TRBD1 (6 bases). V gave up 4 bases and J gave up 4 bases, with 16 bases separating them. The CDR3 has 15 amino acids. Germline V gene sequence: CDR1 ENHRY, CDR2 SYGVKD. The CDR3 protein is CAISAERDRPYGYTF. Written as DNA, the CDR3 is TGTGCCATCAGTGCAGAGCGAGACAGGCCCTATGGCTACACCTTC.

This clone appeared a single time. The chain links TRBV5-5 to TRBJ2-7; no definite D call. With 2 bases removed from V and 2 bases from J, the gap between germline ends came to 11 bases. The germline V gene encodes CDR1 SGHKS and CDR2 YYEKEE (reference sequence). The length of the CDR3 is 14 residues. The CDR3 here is CASSLLLFPYEQYF. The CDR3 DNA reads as TGTGCCAGCAGCTTACTACTATTCCCCTACGAGCAGTACTTC.

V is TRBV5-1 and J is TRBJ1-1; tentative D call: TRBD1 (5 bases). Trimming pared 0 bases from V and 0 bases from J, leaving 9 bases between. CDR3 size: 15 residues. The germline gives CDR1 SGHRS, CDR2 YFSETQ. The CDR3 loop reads CASSLGAGMNTEAFF. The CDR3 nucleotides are TGCGCCAGCAGCTTGGGCGCAGGGATGAACACTGAAGCTTTCTTT.

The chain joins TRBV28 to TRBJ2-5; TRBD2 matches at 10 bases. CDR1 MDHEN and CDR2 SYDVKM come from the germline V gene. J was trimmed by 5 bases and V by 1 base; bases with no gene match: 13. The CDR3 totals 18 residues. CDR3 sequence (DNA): TGTGCCAGCAGTTTATACTCTCGGACTAGCGGTGGACAGGAGACCCAGTACTTC. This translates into CASSLYSRTSGGQETQYF.

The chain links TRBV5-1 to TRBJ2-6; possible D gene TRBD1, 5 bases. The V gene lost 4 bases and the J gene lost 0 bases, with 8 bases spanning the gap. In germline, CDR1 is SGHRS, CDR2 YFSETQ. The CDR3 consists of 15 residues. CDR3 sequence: CASSLQVSGANVLTF. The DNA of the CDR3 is TGCGCCAGCAGCCTACAGGTCTCTGGGGCCAACGTCCTGACTTTC.

CDR3 residues: CASSLGQGSIYF. The CDR3 DNA follows: TGTGCCAGTAGTTTGGGACAGGGGTCCATATATTTT. The gene calls are TRBV19 and TRBJ1-3; 10 bases align to TRBD1. Germline lookup yields CDR1 LNHDA and CDR2 SQIVND (reference sequence). J lost 11 bases, V lost 5 bases, and 3 bases had no gene match. There are 12 residues in the CDR3.

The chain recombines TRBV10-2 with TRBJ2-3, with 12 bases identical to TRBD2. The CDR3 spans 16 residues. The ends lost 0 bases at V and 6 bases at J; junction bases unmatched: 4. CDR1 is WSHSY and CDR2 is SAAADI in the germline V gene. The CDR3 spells CASSESRLAGADTQYF. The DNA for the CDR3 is TGCGCCAGCAGTGAGTCGAGACTAGCGGGAGCGGATACGCAGTATTTT.

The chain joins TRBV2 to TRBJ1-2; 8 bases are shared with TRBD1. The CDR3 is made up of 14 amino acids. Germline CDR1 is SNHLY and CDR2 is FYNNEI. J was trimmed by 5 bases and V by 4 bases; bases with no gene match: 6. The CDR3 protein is CASSGDRSGYGYTF. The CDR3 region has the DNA TGTGCCAGCAGTGGGGACAGGTCAGGATATGGCTACACCTTC.

In DNA form, the CDR3 reads TGTGCCAGCACTAGGGGACTAGTCCCCGGGGAGCTGTTTTTT. This gives the protein CASTRGLVPGELFF. The chain carries TRBV28 and TRBJ2-2; 8 nucleotides line up with TRBD2. Unmatched junction bases numbered 7, after V lost 7 bases and J lost 6 bases. This CDR3 is 14 amino acids long. The germline CDR1 and CDR2 sequences are MDHEN and SYDVKM. Complete variable domain (other parts from reference TRBV28 and TRBJ2-2): DVKVTQSSRYLVKRTGEKVFLECVQDMDHENMFWYRQDPGLGLRLIYFSYDVKMKEKGDIPEGYSVSREKKERFSLILESASTNQTSMYLCASTRGLVPGELFFGEGSRLTVL.